This passage covers 22 T cell receptor beta chains from one sample sequenced in a study of T cell clonality in common variable immunodeficiency. Repertoires were generated with immunoSEQ multiplex PCR, while TCRdb's copy carries only in-frame clones and drops some. Observed in the sample are approximately 81,000 clones, none of them singletons. The sample comprised peripheral blood mononuclear cells. All receptors derive from a person aged 18 to 75 in good health.

The table lists this clone with many counts. The read stops 3 residues short of the end of the CDR3; the missing end is completed from the germline J gene. The genes are TRBV5-6 and TRBJ2-5; 8 bases are a match to TRBD2. The CDR3 has 13 amino acids. Germline V gene data show CDR1 as SGHDT and CDR2 as YYEEEE. The V gene end was trimmed by 6 bases and the J gene end by 3 bases; junction bases not matched to a gene: 4. The CDR3 is CASKTSDEETQYF. CDR3 bases read: TGTGCCAGCAAGACTAGCGATGAAGAGACC.

The sample holds many counts of this clone. The read halts 3 residues ahead of the CDR3 end, with the missing end drawn from the germline J gene. The chain employs TRBV20-1 and TRBJ2-1; tentative D call: TRBD1 (6 bases). Trimming pared 1 base from V and 0 bases from J, leaving 22 bases between. The CDR3 loop spans 19 amino acids. Germline V CDR1 and CDR2: DFQATT, SNEGSKA (reference sequence). Incomplete CDR3 DNA: TGCAGTGCTAGAGCTCCCGCAGGGGCCCCTGGTAGCTCCTACAATGAG. Amino acid sequence: CSARAPAGAPGSSYNE. The complete CDR3 sequence is CSARAPAGAPGSSYNEQFF.

The sample holds many counts of this clone. The CDR3 end falls 3 residues outside the read, so it is completed with the germline J gene. The chain has TRBV27 and TRBJ1-6; TRBD1 matches 9 bases. CDR3 size: 15 residues. Trimming removed 5 bases from V and 8 bases from J; junction bases left unmatched: 7. Germline V lookup: CDR1 MNHEY, CDR2 SMNVEV (reference sequence). The CDR3 is CASSPRDRADSPLHF. The CDR3 DNA, read in part, is TGTGCCAGCAGTCCCCGGGACAGGGCGGATTCACCC.

This clone was recorded at least ten times. The CDR3 protein is CASSPQGTGLSPYEQYF. The CDR3 DNA, read in part, is TGTGCCAGCAGCCCCCAGGGGACAGGCCTTTCCCCCTACGAG. The chain carries TRBV28 and TRBJ2-7; 8 nucleotides align to TRBD1. The read falls 3 residues short of the CDR3 end, and the missing part is taken from the germline J gene. CDR3 size: 17 residues. Trimming removed 6 bases from V and 2 bases from J; junction bases left unmatched: 15. Germline CDR1 is MDHEN and CDR2 is SYDVKM.

This clone was found many times. The CDR3 goes on 3 residues after the read ends, and that part is filled in from the germline J gene. This sequence joins TRBV11-3 and TRBJ2-1, with D possibly TRBD2 on 6 matching bases. CDR3 size: 14 residues. Germline V gives CDR1 SGHNT, CDR2 YENEEA. V was cut by 1 base and J by 8 bases, with 12 bases left in between. CDR3 sequence: CASSLGAGKDEQFF. The DNA read from the CDR3 is TGTGCCAGCAGCTTAGGCGCGGGAAAGGATGAG.

This clone was detected ten times or more. The CDR3 goes on 3 residues after the read ends, and that part is filled in from the germline J gene. This chain joins TRBV20-1 and TRBJ1-1, with a tentative D call TRBD1 (6 bases). Trimming removed 5 bases from V and 2 bases from J, with 9 bases in between. The germline V gene has CDR1 DFQATT and CDR2 SNEGSKA (reference sequence). The CDR3 loop spans 12 amino acids. The CDR3 protein is CSAQDSNTEAFF. The DNA read from the CDR3 is TGCAGTGCTCAGGACAGCAACACTGAA.

This clone was detected ten times or more. The read ends 3 residues early relative to the CDR3; the germline J gene fills the gap. The rearrangement joins TRBV20-1 to TRBJ1-5, with D possibly being TRBD1 (5 bases). The CDR3 loop spans 16 amino acids. The V end lost 3 bases, the J end lost 4 bases, and 19 bases lay between the germline ends. The germline gives CDR1 DFQATT, CDR2 SNEGSKA (reference sequence). The covered CDR3 bases are TGCAGTGCTAGGGGCAGGGAATGGAGAAATAATCAGCCC. Translating it yields CSARGREWRNNQP. The entire CDR3 protein reads CSARGREWRNNQPQHF.

This clone was recorded many times. The CDR3 is CASSPYLAGVNGELFF. The covered CDR3 bases are TGTGCCAGCTCACCATACCTAGCGGGAGTCAACGGGGAG. The chain joins TRBV18 to TRBJ2-2; 10 bases are shared with TRBD2. The read finishes 3 residues shy of the CDR3 end, and the germline J gene is used to complete it. This CDR3 comprises 16 residues. With 2 bases clipped from V and 7 bases from J, the junction kept 7 bases outside the gene matches. CDR1 and CDR2 (germline): KGHSH, LQKENI.

This clone was counted ten times or more. Sequencing ends 3 residues short of the CDR3 end; the germline J gene provides the rest. The chain has TRBV19 and TRBJ2-1; no reliable D call. The CDR3 contains 15 residues. V dropped 1 base and J dropped 6 bases, with 13 bases sitting between them. From germline, CDR1 is LNHDA and CDR2 SQIVND (reference sequence). The CDR3 bases that were read are TGTGCCAGTAGTATAGCGGGTCCCTACTCCAATGAG. Encoded protein: CASSIAGPYSNE. The complete CDR3 protein is CASSIAGPYSNEQFF.

This clone occurred many times. The read halts 3 residues ahead of the CDR3 end, with the missing end drawn from the germline J gene. This rearrangement joins TRBV20-1 to TRBJ2-3, with TRBD2 identical over 11 bases. This CDR3 contains 17 residues. With 7 bases clipped from V and 2 bases from J, the junction kept 14 bases outside the gene matches. CDR1 DFQATT and CDR2 SNEGSKA come from the germline V gene (reference sequence). Incomplete CDR3 DNA: TGCAGTGTAAGGAGGTTTACTAGCGGGAGACACACAGATACG. This sequence encodes CSVRRFTSGRHTDT. The complete CDR3 sequence is CSVRRFTSGRHTDTQYF.

This clone was observed at least ten times. With the read ending 3 residues before the CDR3 end, the germline J gene is used to fill in that end. The gene calls are TRBV7-2 and TRBJ2-7, with 9 nucleotides matching TRBD1. V trimming: 4 bases; J trimming: 4 bases; junction bases outside the gene matches: 8. The CDR3 loop spans 15 amino acids. Germline assignment: CDR1 SGHTA and CDR2 FQGNSA. CDR3 DNA, as far as it was read: TGTGCCAGCAGCTCCTCCGGGACAGGGTCTTACGAG. It translates to CASSSSGTGSYE. From start to end, the CDR3 is CASSSSGTGSYEQYF.

This clone was seen at least ten times. The read falls 3 residues short of the CDR3 end, and the missing part is taken from the germline J gene. This sequence joins TRBV14 and TRBJ2-5; D not certain. Germline V gene lookup returns CDR1 SGHDN and CDR2 FVKESK. This CDR3 has 16 residues. Trimming took 0 bases from V and 3 from J, leaving 14 bases between them. The chain's CDR3 is CASSQETVTRKETQYF. The sequenced CDR3 bases are TGTGCCAGCAGCCAAGAAACAGTAACTCGGAAAGAGACC.

This clone was seen ten or more times. Read data end 3 residues before the CDR3 end; the end is taken from the germline J gene. The rearrangement joins TRBV5-1 to TRBJ2-1; D is perhaps TRBD1 (6 bases). Germline V gene data show CDR1 as SGHRS and CDR2 as YFSETQ. Trimming took 2 bases from V and 2 from J, leaving 8 bases between them. The CDR3 runs to 14 residues. Incomplete CDR3 DNA: TGCGCCAGCAGCTTAGACAGGACCTACAATGAG. This translates into CASSLDRTYNE. From start to end, the CDR3 is CASSLDRTYNEQFF.

This clone was counted ten times or more. The DNA ends 3 residues before the CDR3 does, and the rest of the CDR3 is filled in from the germline J gene. The chain combines TRBV7-2 with TRBJ2-3; D gene unclear. The CDR3 is 14 residues long. Germline loops: CDR1 SGHTA, CDR2 FQGNSA. V lost 2 bases, J lost 3 bases, and 9 bases lay in between. CDR3 DNA, as far as it was read: TGTGCCAGCAGCTTAAAGATTCGGACAGATACG. Its translation is CASSLKIRTDT. The full CDR3 protein reads CASSLKIRTDTQYF.

As for this clone: The read is 3 residues too short to cover the CDR3 end, so that end is filled in from the germline J gene. The genes are TRBV4-2 and TRBJ2-5; 7 nucleotides align to TRBD2. V dropped 0 bases and J dropped 2; count of bases not matched to a gene: 9. The CDR3 extends over 17 amino acids. The germline V gene encodes CDR1 LGHNA and CDR2 YNFKEQ. The CDR3 is CASSQESGTKLQETQYF. Partial CDR3 DNA: TGTGCCAGCAGCCAAGAGTCCGGGACTAAGCTTCAAGAGACC.

This clone was counted only a few times. Incomplete CDR3 DNA: TGTGCCAGCAGCCAAGCCGTAACCCCAGGGGGCGGTGACGAG. It yields the protein CASSQAVTPGGGDE. The CDR3, in full, reads CASSQAVTPGGGDEQYF. The chain is built from TRBV4-2 and TRBJ2-7; 8 nucleotides match TRBD1. The read finishes 3 residues shy of the CDR3 end, and the germline J gene is used to complete it. With 1 base clipped from V and 5 bases from J, the junction kept 13 bases outside the gene matches. Germline CDR1 reads LGHNA; CDR2 reads YNFKEQ. The CDR3 extends over 17 amino acids.

This clone has a count of ten or more. The read ends 3 residues early relative to the CDR3; the germline J gene fills the gap. The chain joins TRBV2 to TRBJ1-2; D might be TRBD1 (6 bases). The V gene's germline CDR1 is SNHLY and CDR2 FYNNEI. CDR3 size: 13 residues. V was clipped by 7 bases and J by 2 bases, with 11 bases between them. The part of the CDR3 DNA that was read is TGTGCCAGCACCCGAGGGGGAAACTATGGC. This sequence encodes CASTRGGNYG. The CDR3 reads in full as CASTRGGNYGYTF.

This clone was observed at least ten times. The CDR3 extends 3 residues past the end of the read, so its final part is completed from the germline J gene. The chain combines TRBV7-3 with TRBJ2-1, with 13 bases aligning to TRBD2. V was pared by 5 bases and J by 7 bases, with 11 bases of the junction left unmatched. CDR3 size: 17 residues. Germline CDR1 SGHTA, CDR2 FQGTGA. The sequenced part of the CDR3 DNA is TGTGCCAGCAGCCCTTATCCCGGACTAGCGGGAGTGAATGAG. Translation: CASSPYPGLAGVNE. The whole CDR3 sequence reads CASSPYPGLAGVNEQFF.

In its sample, this clone was seen many times. The read terminates 3 residues before the CDR3 end, so the remaining end is supplied by the germline J gene. J is TRBJ2-7 and V is TRBV10-1; TRBD1 agrees at 9 bases. Germline values: CDR1 WNHNN, CDR2 SYGVQD (reference sequence). V lost 3 bases, J lost 0 bases, and 3 bases stayed unmatched. The CDR3 spans 15 residues. The covered CDR3 bases are TGCGCCAGCAGTGAAACAGGGGGCCTCTCCTACGAG. It translates to CASSETGGLSYE. The whole CDR3 protein is CASSETGGLSYEQYF.

This clone was seen many times. The CDR3 extends 3 residues past the end of the read, so its final part is completed from the germline J gene. The chain recombines TRBV30 with TRBJ2-7, with 12 bases matching TRBD1. The CDR3 has 15 residues. Unmatched junction bases numbered 8, after V lost 2 bases and J lost 6 bases. CDR1 and CDR2 from the germline V gene are GTSNPN and SVGIG (reference sequence). The covered CDR3 bases are TGTGCCTGGAGTCCGCGGGACAGGGGGCGGGCCGAG. Protein sequence: CAWSPRDRGRAE. The whole CDR3 protein reads CAWSPRDRGRAEQYF.

This clone was counted many times. Read data end 3 residues before the CDR3 end; the end is taken from the germline J gene. The chain joins TRBV20-1 to TRBJ2-7; no clear D gene. Germline V gene lookup returns CDR1 DFQATT and CDR2 SNEGSKA (reference sequence). The germline V and J ends were trimmed by 6 bases and 1 base, with 19 bases remaining between them. The CDR3 covers 15 residues. CDR3: CSAANPGLNSYEQYF. The DNA read from the CDR3 is TGCAGTGCCGCTAACCCGGGTCTAAATTCCTACGAG.

This clone showed up many times. The CDR3 end falls 3 residues outside the read, so it is completed with the germline J gene. V and J are TRBV7-3 and TRBJ1-3; D not resolved. This CDR3 has 16 residues. Trimming took off 0 bases at V and 4 bases at J, with 13 bases between the two ends. The germline V gene encodes CDR1 SGHTA and CDR2 FQGTGA. The CDR3 DNA, read in part, is TGTGCCAGCAGCTTAACGGGCACAAACGGAGGAAACACC. This gives the protein CASSLTGTNGGNT. The CDR3 in full is CASSLTGTNGGNTIYF.